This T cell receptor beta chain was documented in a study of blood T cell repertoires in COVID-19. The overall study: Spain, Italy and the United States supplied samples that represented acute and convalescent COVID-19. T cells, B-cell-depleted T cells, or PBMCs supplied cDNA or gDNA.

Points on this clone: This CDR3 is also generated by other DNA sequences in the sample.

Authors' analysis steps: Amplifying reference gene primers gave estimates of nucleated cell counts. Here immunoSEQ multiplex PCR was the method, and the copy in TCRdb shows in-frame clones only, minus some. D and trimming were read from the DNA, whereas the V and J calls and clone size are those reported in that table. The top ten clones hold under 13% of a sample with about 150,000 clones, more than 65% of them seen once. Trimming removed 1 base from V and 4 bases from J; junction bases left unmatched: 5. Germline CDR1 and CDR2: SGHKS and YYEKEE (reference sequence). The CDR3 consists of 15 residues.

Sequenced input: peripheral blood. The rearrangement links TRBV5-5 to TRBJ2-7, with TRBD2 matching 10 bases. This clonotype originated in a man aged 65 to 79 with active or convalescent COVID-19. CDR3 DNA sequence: TGTGCCAGCAGCTTGCGTAGCGGGGGGCCTTACGAGCAGTACTTC. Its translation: CASSLRSGGPYEQYF. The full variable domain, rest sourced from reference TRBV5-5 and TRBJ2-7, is DAGVTQSPTHLIKTRGQQVTLRCSPISGHKSVSWYQQVLGQGPQFIFQYYEKEERGRGNFPDRFSARQFPNYSSELNVNALLLGDSALYLCASSLRSGGPYEQYFGPGTRLTVT.